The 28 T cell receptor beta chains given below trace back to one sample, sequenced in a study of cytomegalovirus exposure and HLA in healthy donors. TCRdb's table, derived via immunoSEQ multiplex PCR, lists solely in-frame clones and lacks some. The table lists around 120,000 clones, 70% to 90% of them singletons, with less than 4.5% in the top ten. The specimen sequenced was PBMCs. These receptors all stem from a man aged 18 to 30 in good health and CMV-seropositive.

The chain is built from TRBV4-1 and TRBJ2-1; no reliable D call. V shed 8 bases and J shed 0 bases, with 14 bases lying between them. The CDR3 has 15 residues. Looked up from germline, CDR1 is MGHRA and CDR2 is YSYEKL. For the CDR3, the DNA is TGCGCCAGCGCTTTGGTAGCTAGCTCCTACAATGAGCAGTTCTTC. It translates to CASALVASSYNEQFF.

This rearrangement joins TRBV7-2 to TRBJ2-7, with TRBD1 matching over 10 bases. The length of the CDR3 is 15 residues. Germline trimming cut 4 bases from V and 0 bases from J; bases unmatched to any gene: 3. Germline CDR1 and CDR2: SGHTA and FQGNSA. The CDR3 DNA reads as TGTGCCAGCAGCTCCGGGACAGGGGTCTCCTACGAGCAGTACTTC. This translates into CASSSGTGVSYEQYF.

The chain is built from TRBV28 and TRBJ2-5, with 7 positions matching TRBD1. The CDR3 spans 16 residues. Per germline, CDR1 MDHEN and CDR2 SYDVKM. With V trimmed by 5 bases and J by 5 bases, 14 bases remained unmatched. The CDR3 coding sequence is TGTGCCAGCAGTCCCCACCCCCGGACAGGCGAGGAGACCCAGTACTTC. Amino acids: CASSPHPRTGEETQYF. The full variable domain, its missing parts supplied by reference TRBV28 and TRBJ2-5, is DVKVTQSSRYLVKRTGEKVFLECVQDMDHENMFWYRQDPGLGLRLIYFSYDVKMKEKGDIPEGYSVSREKKERFSLILESASTNQTSMYLCASSPHPRTGEETQYFGPGTRLLVL.

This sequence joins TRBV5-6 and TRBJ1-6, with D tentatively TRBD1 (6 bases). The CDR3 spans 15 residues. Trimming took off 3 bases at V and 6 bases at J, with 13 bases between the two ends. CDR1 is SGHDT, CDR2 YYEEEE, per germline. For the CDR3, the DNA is TGTGCCAGCAGCTCGTCAGGACAGACTAATTCACCCCTCCACTTT. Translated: CASSSSGQTNSPLHF.

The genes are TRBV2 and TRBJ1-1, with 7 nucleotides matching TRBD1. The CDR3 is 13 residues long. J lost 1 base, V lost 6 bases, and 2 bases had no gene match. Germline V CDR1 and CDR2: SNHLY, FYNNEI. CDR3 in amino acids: CASRGQQNTEAFF. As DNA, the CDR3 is TGTGCCAGCAGGGGACAGCAGAACACTGAAGCTTTCTTT.

The CDR3 bases are TGTGCCAGCAGCCAATTGGGGGGAACCTACGAGCAGTACTTC. Its translation: CASSQLGGTYEQYF. The chain is built from TRBV14 and TRBJ2-7; perhaps TRBD2 as D (6 bases). The CDR3 covers 14 residues. Trimming removed 2 bases at V and 2 bases at J, with 10 bases between. Germline lookup yields CDR1 SGHDN and CDR2 FVKESK.

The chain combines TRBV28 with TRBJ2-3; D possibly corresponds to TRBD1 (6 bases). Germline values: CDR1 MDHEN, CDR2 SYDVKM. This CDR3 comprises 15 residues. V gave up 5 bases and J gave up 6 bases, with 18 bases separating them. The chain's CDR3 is CASSQTGFLWDTQYF. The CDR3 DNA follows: TGTGCCAGCAGTCAAACAGGGTTCCTATGGGATACGCAGTATTTT.

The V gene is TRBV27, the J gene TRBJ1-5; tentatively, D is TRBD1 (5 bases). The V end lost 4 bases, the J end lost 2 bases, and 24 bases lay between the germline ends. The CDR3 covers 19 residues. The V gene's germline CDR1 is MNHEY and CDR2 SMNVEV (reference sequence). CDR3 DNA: TGTGCCAGCAGTTCCCTTCCCCCCCCAGGGTATGTCGGCAATCAGCCCCAGCATTTT. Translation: CASSSLPPPGYVGNQPQHF.

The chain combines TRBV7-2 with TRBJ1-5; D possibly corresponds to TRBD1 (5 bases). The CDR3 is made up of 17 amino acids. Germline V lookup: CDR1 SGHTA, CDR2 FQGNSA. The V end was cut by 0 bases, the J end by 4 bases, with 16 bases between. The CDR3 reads CASSLAWGGEVNQPQHF. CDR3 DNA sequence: TGTGCCAGCAGCTTAGCGTGGGGGGGGGAAGTGAATCAGCCCCAGCATTTT. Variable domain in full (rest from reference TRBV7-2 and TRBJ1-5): GAGVSQSPSNKVTEKGKDVELRCDPISGHTALYWYRQSLGQGLEFLIYFQGNSAPDKSGLPSDRFSAERTGGSVSTLTIQRTQQEDSAVYLCASSLAWGGEVNQPQHFGDGTRLSIL.

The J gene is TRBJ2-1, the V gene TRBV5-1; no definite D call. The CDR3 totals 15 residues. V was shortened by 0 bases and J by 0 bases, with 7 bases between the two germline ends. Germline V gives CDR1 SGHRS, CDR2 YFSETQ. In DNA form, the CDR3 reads TGCGCCAGCAGCTTGGAAGAGTTCTCCTACAATGAGCAGTTCTTC. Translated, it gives CASSLEEFSYNEQFF.

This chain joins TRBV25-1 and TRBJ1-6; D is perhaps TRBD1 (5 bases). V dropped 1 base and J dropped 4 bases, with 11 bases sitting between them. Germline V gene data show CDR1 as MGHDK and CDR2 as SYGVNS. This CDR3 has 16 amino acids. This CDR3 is CASSESRQPYNSPLHF. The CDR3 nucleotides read TGTGCCAGCAGTGAATCACGACAGCCTTATAATTCACCCCTCCACTTT.

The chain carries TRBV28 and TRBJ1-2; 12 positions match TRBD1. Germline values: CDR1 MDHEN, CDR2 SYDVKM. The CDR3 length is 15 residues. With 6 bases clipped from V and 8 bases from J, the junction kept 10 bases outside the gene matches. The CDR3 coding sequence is TGTGCCAGCAGATCGGGACAGGGGGCGATAAGCGGCTACACCTTC. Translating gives CASRSGQGAISGYTF.

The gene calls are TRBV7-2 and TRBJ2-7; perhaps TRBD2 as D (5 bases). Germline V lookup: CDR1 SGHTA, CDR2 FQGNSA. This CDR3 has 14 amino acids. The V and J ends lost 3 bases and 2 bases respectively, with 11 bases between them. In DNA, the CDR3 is TGTGCCAGCAGCTTTACTAGGCTCGCCTACGAGCAGTACTTC. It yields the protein CASSFTRLAYEQYF.

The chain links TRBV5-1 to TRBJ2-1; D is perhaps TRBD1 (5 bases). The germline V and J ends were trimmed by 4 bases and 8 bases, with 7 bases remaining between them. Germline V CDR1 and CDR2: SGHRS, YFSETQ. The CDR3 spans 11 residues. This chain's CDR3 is CASSGAHEQFF. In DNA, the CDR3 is TGCGCCAGCAGCGGGGCGCATGAGCAGTTCTTC. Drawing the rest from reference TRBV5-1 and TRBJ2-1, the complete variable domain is KAGVTQTPRYLIKTRGQQVTLSCSPISGHRSVSWYQQTPGQGLQFLFEYFSETQRNKGNFPGRFSGRQFSNSRSEMNVSTLELGDSALYLCASSGAHEQFFGPGTRLTVL.

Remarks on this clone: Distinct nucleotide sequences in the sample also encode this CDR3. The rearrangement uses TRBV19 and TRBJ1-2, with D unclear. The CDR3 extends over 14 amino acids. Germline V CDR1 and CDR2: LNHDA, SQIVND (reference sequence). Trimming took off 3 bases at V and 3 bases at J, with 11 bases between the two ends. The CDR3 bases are TGTGCCAGTAGTATTTTCCGAGGAGACTATGGCTACACCTTC. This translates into CASSIFRGDYGYTF.

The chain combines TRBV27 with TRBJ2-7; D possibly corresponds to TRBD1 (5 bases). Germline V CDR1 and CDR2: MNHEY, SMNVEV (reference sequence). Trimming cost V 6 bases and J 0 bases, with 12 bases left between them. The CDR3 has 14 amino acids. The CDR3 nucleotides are TGTGCCAGCAGCCTGGCAGGGATCTCCTACGAGCAGTACTTC. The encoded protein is CASSLAGISYEQYF.

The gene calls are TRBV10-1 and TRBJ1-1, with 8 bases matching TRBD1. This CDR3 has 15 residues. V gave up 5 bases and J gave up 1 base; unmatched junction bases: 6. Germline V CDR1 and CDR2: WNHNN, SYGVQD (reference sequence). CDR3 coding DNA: TGCGCCAGCAGTCCTCCCGGGACAGGGAACACTGAAGCTTTCTTT. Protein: CASSPPGTGNTEAFF.

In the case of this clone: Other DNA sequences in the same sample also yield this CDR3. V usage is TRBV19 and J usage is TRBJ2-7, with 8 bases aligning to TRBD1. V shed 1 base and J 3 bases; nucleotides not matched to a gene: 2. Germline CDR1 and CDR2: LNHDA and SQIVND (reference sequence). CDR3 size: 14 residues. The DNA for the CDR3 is TGTGCCAGTAGTATAGGGACAGGGCTCTACGAGCAGTACTTC. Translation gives CASSIGTGLYEQYF.

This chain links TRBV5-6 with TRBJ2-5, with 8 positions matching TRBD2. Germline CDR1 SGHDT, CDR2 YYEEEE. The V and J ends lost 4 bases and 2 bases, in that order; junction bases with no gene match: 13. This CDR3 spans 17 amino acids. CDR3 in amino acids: CASSIRSGTSKQETQYF. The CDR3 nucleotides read TGTGCCAGCAGCATCAGGTCAGGGACTAGTAAACAAGAGACCCAGTACTTC.

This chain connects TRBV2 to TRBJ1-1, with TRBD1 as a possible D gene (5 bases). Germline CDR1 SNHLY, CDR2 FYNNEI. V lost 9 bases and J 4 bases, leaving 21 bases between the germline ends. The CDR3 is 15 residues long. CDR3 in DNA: TGTGCCAGTGGAGGGTGGGGGAAGGGGACCACTGAAGCTTTCTTT. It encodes CASGGWGKGTTEAFF.

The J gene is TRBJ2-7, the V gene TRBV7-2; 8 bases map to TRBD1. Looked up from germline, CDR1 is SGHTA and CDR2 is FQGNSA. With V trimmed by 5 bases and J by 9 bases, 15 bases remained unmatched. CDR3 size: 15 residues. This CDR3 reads CASSPGQGAVERQYF. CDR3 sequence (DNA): TGTGCCAGCAGCCCAGGACAGGGCGCTGTGGAGCGGCAGTACTTC.

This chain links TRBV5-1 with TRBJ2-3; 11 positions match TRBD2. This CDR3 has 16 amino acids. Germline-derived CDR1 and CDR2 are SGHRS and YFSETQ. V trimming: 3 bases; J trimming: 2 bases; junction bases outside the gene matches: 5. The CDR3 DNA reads TGCGCCAGCAGCTCAATAGCGGGGGGGGACACAGATACGCAGTATTTT. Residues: CASSSIAGGDTDTQYF.

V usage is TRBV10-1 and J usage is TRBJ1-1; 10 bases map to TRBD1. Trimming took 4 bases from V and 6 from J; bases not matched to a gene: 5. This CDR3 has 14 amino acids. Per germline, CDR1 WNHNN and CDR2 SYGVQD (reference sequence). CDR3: CASSAGQGRPEAFF. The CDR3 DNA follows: TGCGCCAGCAGTGCGGGACAGGGGAGGCCTGAAGCTTTCTTT.

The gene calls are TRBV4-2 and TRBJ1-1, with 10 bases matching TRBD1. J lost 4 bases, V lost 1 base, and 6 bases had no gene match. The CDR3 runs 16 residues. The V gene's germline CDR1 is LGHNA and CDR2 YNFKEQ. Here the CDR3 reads CASSQATGGLSTEAFF. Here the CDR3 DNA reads TGTGCCAGCAGCCAAGCGACAGGGGGCCTGAGCACTGAAGCTTTCTTT.

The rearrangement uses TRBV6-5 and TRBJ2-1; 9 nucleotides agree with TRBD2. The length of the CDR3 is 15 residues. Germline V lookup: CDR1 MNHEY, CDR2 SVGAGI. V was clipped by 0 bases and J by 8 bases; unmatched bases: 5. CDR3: CASSYSAGGPYEQFF. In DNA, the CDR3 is TGTGCCAGCAGTTACTCGGCGGGGGGGCCCTATGAGCAGTTCTTC.

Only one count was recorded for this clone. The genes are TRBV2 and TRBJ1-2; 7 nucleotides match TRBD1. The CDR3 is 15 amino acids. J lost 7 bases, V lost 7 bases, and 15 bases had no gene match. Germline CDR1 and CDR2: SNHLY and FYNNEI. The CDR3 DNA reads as TGTGCCAGCACCACGATGGAGACAGGGTCGCGTGGCTACACCTTC. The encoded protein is CASTTMETGSRGYTF.

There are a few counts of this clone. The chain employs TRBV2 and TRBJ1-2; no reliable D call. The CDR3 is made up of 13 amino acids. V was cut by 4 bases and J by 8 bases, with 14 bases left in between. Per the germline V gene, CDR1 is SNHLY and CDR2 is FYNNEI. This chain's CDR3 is CASSGSPRGGYTF. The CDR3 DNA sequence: TGTGCCAGCAGTGGGTCCCCCCGCGGGGGCTACACCTTC.

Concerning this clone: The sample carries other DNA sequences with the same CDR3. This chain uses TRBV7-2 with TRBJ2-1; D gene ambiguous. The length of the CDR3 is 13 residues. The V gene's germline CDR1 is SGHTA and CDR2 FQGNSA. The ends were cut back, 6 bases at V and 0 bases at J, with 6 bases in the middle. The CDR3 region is CASSPSSYNEQFF. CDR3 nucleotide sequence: TGTGCCAGCAGTCCGAGCTCCTACAATGAGCAGTTCTTC.